Listed below are T cell receptor beta chains from one sample, sequenced in a study of control samples from healthy donors and cancer patients. Some clones are missing from TCRdb's copy, which holds only in-frame ones; the method was immunoSEQ multiplex PCR. Among about 160,000 clones, approximately 93% were seen once, and the ten largest hold less than 6%. Sequenced sample: blood. The source of these receptors is a man between 18 and 35 years old in good health. Both conserved end residues are part of each CDR3. A D gene is named only where the DNA matches it firmly. Some rows mark clone size as missing; the rest say once, few, many or name a class of expanded clone.

j_call | v_call | clone_size | d_call | cdr3_aa | cdr3_nt
TRBJ2-3 | TRBV27 | - | - | CASSEFFGDTQYF | TGTGCCAGCAGTGAGTTCTTCGGAGATACGCAGTATTTT
TRBJ2-5 | TRBV10-1 | - | TRBD2 | CASSDGVAGKETQYF | TGCGCCAGCAGTGACGGTGTAGCGGGGAAAGAGACCCAGTACTTC
TRBJ2-7 | TRBV11-2 | once | - | CASSLIGAAYEQYF | TGTGCCAGCAGCTTAATTGGGGCCGCCTACGAGCAGTACTTC
TRBJ2-7 | TRBV19 | - | - | CASSVQVFSYEQYF | TGTGCCAGTAGTGTACAGGTTTTCTCCTACGAGCAGTACTTC
TRBJ2-4 | TRBV10-3 | - | TRBD1 | CAISESSDRVNIQYF | TGTGCCATCAGTGAGTCTTCGGACAGGGTAAACATTCAGTACTTC
TRBJ1-3 | TRBV28 | - | - | CASIPGDSGNTIYF | TGTGCCAGCATCCCGGGAGACTCTGGAAACACCATATATTTT
TRBJ2-7 | TRBV5-6 | once | - | CASSLTSYEQYF | TGTGCCAGCAGCTTGACCTCCTACGAGCAGTACTTC
TRBJ2-1 | TRBV20-1 | - | - | CSAGLWNEQFF | TGCAGTGCCGGGCTTTGGAATGAGCAGTTCTTC
TRBJ1-5 | TRBV2 | - | TRBD1 | CASPALVQTGLNQPQHF | TGTGCCAGCCCTGCGCTCGTTCAGACAGGGCTGAATCAGCCCCAGCATTTT
TRBJ2-7 | TRBV9 | - | - | CASSPSSLSSYEQYF | TGTGCCAGCAGCCCTAGTAGCCTTAGCTCCTACGAGCAGTACTTC
TRBJ1-1 | TRBV19 | - | - | CASSNSLSGTEAFF | TGTGCCAGTAGCAACAGTTTGAGCGGGACTGAAGCTTTCTTT
TRBJ1-6 | TRBV25-1 | - | - | CASSAAAGPRGSPLHF | TGTGCCAGCAGTGCTGCCGCCGGGCCTAGGGGGTCACCCCTCCACTTT
TRBJ1-2 | TRBV10-2 | - | TRBD1 | CASSEWDSYGYTF | TGCGCCAGCAGTGAGTGGGACAGCTATGGCTACACCTTC
TRBJ1-1 | TRBV5-1 | once | TRBD1 | CASSWTGEYTEAFF | TGCGCCAGCAGCTGGACAGGGGAGTACACTGAAGCTTTCTTT
TRBJ2-2 | TRBV30 | once | TRBD1 | CAWSNRGRFTGELFF | TGTGCCTGGAGCAACAGGGGTCGGTTCACCGGGGAGCTGTTTTTT
TRBJ1-2 | TRBV25-1 | - | - | CASSETEAGGYTF | TGTGCCAGCAGTGAAACTGAGGCAGGTGGCTACACCTTC
TRBJ2-3 | TRBV3-1/TRBV3-2 | once | TRBD2 | CASSPSGGVTDTQYF | TGTGCCAGCAGCCCGAGCGGGGGGGTCACAGATACGCAGTATTTT
TRBJ2-5 | TRBV30 | - | TRBD1 | CAWSVQGGEETQYF | TGTGCCTGGAGTGTACAAGGGGGCGAAGAGACCCAGTACTTC
TRBJ2-7 | TRBV20-1 | - | - | CSASLQGWYEQYF | TGCAGTGCTAGTCTGCAGGGGTGGTACGAGCAGTACTTC
TRBJ2-1 | TRBV10-3 | - | - | CAISEYGEQFF | TGTGCCATCAGTGAGTACGGTGAGCAGTTCTTC
TRBJ1-1 | TRBV5-4 | - | - | CASSHTGTEAFF | TGTGCCAGCAGCCACACAGGGACCGAAGCTTTCTTT
TRBJ2-2 | TRBV5-4 | - | - | CASSLQGITGELFF | TGTGCCAGCAGCTTGCAGGGGATAACCGGGGAGCTGTTTTTT
TRBJ2-3 | TRBV5-1 | - | TRBD2 | CASSLAGVADTQYF | TGCGCCAGCAGCTTAGCGGGAGTGGCAGATACGCAGTATTTT
TRBJ2-4 | TRBV5-1 | - | TRBD2 | CASSLEGGGAYIQYF | TGCGCCAGCAGCTTGGAAGGCGGGGGAGCTTACATTCAGTACTTC
TRBJ2-4 | TRBV6-5 | - | - | CASSPLHLAKNIQYF | TGTGCCAGCAGCCCCCTCCACCTAGCCAAAAACATTCAGTACTTC
TRBJ1-1 | TRBV12-3/TRBV12-4 | - | - | CASGRGGTEAFF | TGTGCCAGCGGGCGAGGGGGGACTGAAGCTTTCTTT
TRBJ2-5 | TRBV6-5 | - | - | CASSYSRGRKETQYF | TGTGCCAGCAGTTACTCGCGGGGGCGGAAAGAGACCCAGTACTTC
TRBJ2-3 | TRBV7-3 | - | - | CASSLQGFTDTQYF | TGTGCCAGCAGCTTACAGGGATTTACAGATACGCAGTATTTT
TRBJ1-5 | TRBV6-5 | - | - | CASSYSGGNQPQHF | TGTGCCAGCAGTTACTCCGGGGGCAATCAGCCCCAGCATTTT
TRBJ1-1 | TRBV27 | - | - | CASGVASTEAFF | TGTGCCAGCGGAGTTGCCAGCACTGAAGCTTTCTTT
TRBJ2-7 | TRBV5-1 | - | - | CASSPGEVYEQYF | TGCGCCAGCAGTCCGGGTGAGGTTTACGAGCAGTACTTC
TRBJ1-1 | TRBV7-9 | - | TRBD1 | CASSLTVVGTAAFF | TGTGCCAGCAGCTTAACGGTAGTGGGGACAGCGGCTTTCTTT
TRBJ1-5 | TRBV3-1/TRBV3-2 | - | - | CASGRTLNQPQHF | TGTGCCAGCGGTCGGACCCTCAATCAGCCCCAGCATTTT
TRBJ1-1 | TRBV5-6 | - | - | CASSFHRAEAFF | TGTGCCAGCAGCTTTCATCGGGCTGAAGCTTTCTTT
TRBJ1-4 | TRBV7-9 | - | TRBD1 | CASSQTRTGINEKLFF | TGTGCCAGCAGCCAGACAAGGACAGGGATTAATGAAAAACTGTTTTTT
TRBJ2-1 | TRBV20-1 | few | TRBD2 | CSASQPEREIGSNEQFF | TGCAGTGCTAGTCAACCGGAGCGGGAGATTGGTAGCAATGAGCAGTTCTTC
TRBJ1-5 | TRBV7-2 | - | - | CASSLRSNQPQHF | TGTGCCAGCAGCTTACGGAGCAATCAGCCCCAGCATTTT
TRBJ2-4 | TRBV18 | - | - | CASSPLKGPLAKNIQYF | TGTGCCAGCTCACCTCTAAAGGGACCTCTGGCCAAAAACATTCAGTACTTC
TRBJ2-5 | TRBV6-5 | - | TRBD2 | CASARGEAQYF | TGTGCCAGCGCTCGGGGGGAGGCCCAGTACTTC
TRBJ1-1 | TRBV11-2 | - | - | CASSLVTGVAFF | TGTGCCAGCAGCTTGGTCACGGGGGTAGCTTTCTTT